This TCR beta chain was observed in a study of OX40 agonist ivuxolimab in advanced cancers. Measured with immunoSEQ multiplex PCR; TCRdb has only the in-frame clones, and not every one. The profile covers 35,000 to 45,000 clones, with 85% to 95% appearing a single time and over 12% taken by the ten largest. The receptor's source is an adult with an advanced solid tumor such as melanoma, head and neck, liver or kidney cancer. The sample here was CD4+ or CD8+ T cells sorted from blood, taken in a trial of the OX40 agonist ivuxolimab.

The CDR3 sequence: CASSEQGAGELFF. For the CDR3, the DNA is TGCGCCAGCAGTGAGCAAGGGGCCGGGGAGCTGTTTTTT. V and J are TRBV10-2 and TRBJ2-2; the D gene is possibly TRBD1 (5 bases). Per the germline V gene, CDR1 is WSHSY and CDR2 is SAAADI. CDR3 size: 13 residues. V dropped 2 bases and J dropped 6 bases, with 7 bases sitting between them.